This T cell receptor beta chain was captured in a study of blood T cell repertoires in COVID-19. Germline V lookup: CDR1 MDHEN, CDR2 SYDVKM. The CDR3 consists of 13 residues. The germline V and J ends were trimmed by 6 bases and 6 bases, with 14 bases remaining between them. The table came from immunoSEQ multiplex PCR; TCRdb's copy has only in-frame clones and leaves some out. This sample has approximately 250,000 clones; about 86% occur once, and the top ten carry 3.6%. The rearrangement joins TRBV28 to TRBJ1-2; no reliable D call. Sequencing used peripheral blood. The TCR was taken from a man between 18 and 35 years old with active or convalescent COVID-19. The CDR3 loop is CASSSREVHGYTF. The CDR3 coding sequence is TGTGCCAGCAGCTCGAGGGAGGTCCATGGCTACACCTTC.